The clone carrying this T cell receptor beta chain came up a few times. This specimen belongs to a study of blood T cell repertoires in COVID-19. Germline CDR1 reads SEHNR; CDR2 reads FQNEAQ (reference sequence). Trimming took off 4 bases at V and 3 bases at J, with 12 bases between the two ends. The CDR3 runs 14 residues. Clones were read by immunoSEQ multiplex PCR, and TCRdb kept only the in-frame ones, dropping some. The data hold roughly 60,000 clones, with more than 80% observed a single time. The chain carries TRBV7-9 and TRBJ1-1; possible D gene TRBD1, 6 bases. Material: peripheral blood. The receptor was derived from an elderly woman with active COVID-19. CDR3 in amino acids: CASSSQGGDTEAFF. CDR3 nucleotide sequence: TGTGCCAGCAGCTCACAGGGAGGGGACACTGAAGCTTTCTTT.